The 32 T cell receptor beta chains below come from one sample, sequenced in a study of OX40 agonist ivuxolimab in advanced cancers. Repertoires were generated with immunoSEQ multiplex PCR, while TCRdb's copy carries only in-frame clones and drops some. The repertoire holds more than 25,000 clones, about 82% seen once, with about 26% in the top ten. Specimen: CD4+ or CD8+ T cells sorted from blood, collected in a trial of the OX40 agonist ivuxolimab. The receptors were sampled from an adult with an advanced solid tumor such as melanoma, head and neck, liver or kidney cancer.

V usage is TRBV11-1 and J usage is TRBJ2-3; 9 nucleotides align to TRBD2. V was clipped by 4 bases and J by 6 bases; unmatched bases: 14. CDR1 SGHAT and CDR2 FQDESV come from the germline V gene (reference sequence). The CDR3 has 17 amino acids. The CDR3 DNA follows: TGTGCCAGCAGCTCGACTAGCGGCCCGGGGCGTGCGGATACGCAGTATTTT. Translating it yields CASSSTSGPGRADTQYF. Filled out from reference TRBV11-1 and TRBJ2-3, the complete variable domain reads EAEVAQSPRYKITEKSQAVAFWCDPISGHATLYWYRQILGQGPELLVQFQDESVVDDSQLPKDRFSAERLKGVDSTLKIQPAELGDSAMYLCASSSTSGPGRADTQYFGPGTRLTVL.

This clone was detected only once. CDR3 DNA: TGCGCCAGCAGCCCATTGGCCGGGGAGACCCAGTACTTC. Encoded protein: CASSPLAGETQYF. The chain employs TRBV4-3 and TRBJ2-5; D is ambiguous. The CDR3 loop spans 13 amino acids. Trimming removed 4 bases at V and 5 bases at J, with 11 bases between. Germline CDR1 is LGHNA and CDR2 is YSLEER.

In this sample, this clone turned up once. The rearrangement joins TRBV2 to TRBJ2-3; 7 bases match TRBD2. Per the germline V gene, CDR1 is SNHLY and CDR2 is FYNNEI. V trimming: 5 bases; J trimming: 5 bases; junction bases outside the gene matches: 4. The CDR3 loop spans 13 amino acids. CDR3: CASSFWEGDTQYF. The CDR3, as DNA: TGTGCCAGCAGTTTTTGGGAGGGAGATACGCAGTATTTT.

The chain uses TRBV7-6 and TRBJ2-1, with TRBD2 matching 9 bases. Per germline, CDR1 SGHVS and CDR2 FNYEAQ. The J segment lost 3 bases and the V segment lost 7 bases, leaving 1 base of the junction unmatched. The CDR3 is 13 amino acids. The CDR3 is CASTSGDYNEQFF. CDR3 in DNA: TGTGCCAGCACTAGCGGGGACTACAATGAGCAGTTCTTC.

The genes are TRBV2 and TRBJ2-2; TRBD1 matches at 7 bases. The CDR3 has 14 amino acids. CDR1 is SNHLY and CDR2 is FYNNEI in the germline V gene. The junction had 1 base not matched to a gene; V was cut back by 5 bases and J by 1 base. The DNA of the CDR3 is TGTGCCAGCAGTTGGACAGGGAACACCGGGGAGCTGTTTTTT. Translated: CASSWTGNTGELFF.

The chain combines TRBV5-4 with TRBJ2-5, with a possible D match to TRBD2 (5 bases). The CDR3 runs to 17 residues. V dropped 2 bases and J dropped 0 bases, with 17 bases sitting between them. Germline values: CDR1 SGHNT, CDR2 YYREEE (reference sequence). The CDR3 spells CASSFRAWVRDQETQYF. The CDR3 coding sequence is TGTGCCAGCAGCTTCAGAGCCTGGGTGCGGGACCAAGAGACCCAGTACTTC.

The gene calls are TRBV6-6 and TRBJ1-2; 9 bases are shared with TRBD1. The germline V gene has CDR1 MNHNY and CDR2 SVGAGI (reference sequence). Unmatched junction bases numbered 7, after V lost 2 bases and J lost 6 bases. This CDR3 has 15 amino acids. The CDR3 nucleotides are TGTGCCAGCAGTTACGGGGACAGGGATAGGGATGGCTACACCTTC. Translated, it gives CASSYGDRDRDGYTF.

The chain employs TRBV11-2 and TRBJ1-2, with D uncertain. V dropped 3 bases and J dropped 1 base, with 0 bases sitting between them. This CDR3 has 11 amino acids. Germline CDR1 SGHAT, CDR2 FQNNGV. The CDR3 bases are TGTGCCAGCAGCTTTAACTATGGCTACACCTTC. Translated: CASSFNYGYTF.

The CDR3 loop reads CASSKDSSGRTSGSYEQFF. CDR3 sequence (DNA): TGTGCCAGCAGCAAAGATTCGTCGGGTCGGACTAGCGGGAGCTATGAGCAGTTCTTC. The V and J genes are TRBV21-1 and TRBJ2-1; the DNA was not compared with TRBD2, the D call given in the table. TRBV21-1 represents a pseudogene. The CDR3 has 19 residues.

This clone was detected only once. CDR3 residues: CASSLAPPWEAFF. CDR3 in DNA: TGTGCCAGCAGCTTAGCGCCGCCGTGGGAGGCTTTCTTT. The V gene is TRBV7-9, the J gene TRBJ1-1; no reliable D call. V was cut by 0 bases and J by 11 bases, with 13 bases left in between. Germline V lookup: CDR1 SEHNR, CDR2 FQNEAQ (reference sequence). There are 13 residues in the CDR3. The whole variable domain, filled in from reference TRBV7-9 and TRBJ1-1, reads DTGVSQNPRHKITKRGQNVTFRCDPISEHNRLYWYRQTLGQGPEFLTYFQNEAQLEKSRLLSDRFSAERPKGSFSTLEIQRTEQGDSAMYLCASSLAPPWEAFFGQGTRLTVV.

This rearrangement joins TRBV27 to TRBJ2-2, with D possibly matching TRBD1 (5 bases). The CDR3 sequence is 15 residues long. The V end was cut by 3 bases, the J end by 3 bases, with 11 bases between. Germline V lookup: CDR1 MNHEY, CDR2 SMNVEV (reference sequence). Here the CDR3 reads CASSFNQGYTGELFF. Written as DNA, the CDR3 is TGTGCCAGCAGTTTCAACCAGGGCTACACCGGGGAGCTGTTTTTT.

The chain recombines TRBV2 with TRBJ1-3; D is unresolved. Trimming removed 7 bases from V and 0 bases from J, with 10 bases in between. Per the germline V gene, CDR1 is SNHLY and CDR2 is FYNNEI. This CDR3 contains 14 residues. CDR3: CASTSAPSGNTIYF. The CDR3 DNA follows: TGTGCCAGCACTTCCGCCCCCTCTGGAAACACCATATATTTT.

This clone has only a few counts. The genes are TRBV6-1 and TRBJ1-5; D call uncertain. Germline assignment: CDR1 MNHNS and CDR2 SASEGT. Trimming took off 5 bases at V and 5 bases at J, with 10 bases between the two ends. The CDR3 covers 13 residues. The CDR3 DNA reads as TGTGCCAGCAGTATTTATCGGGATCAGCCCCAGCATTTT. This codes for CASSIYRDQPQHF.

The chain uses TRBV6-5 and TRBJ1-2; TRBD1 might be the D (6 bases). Trimming cost V 6 bases and J 3 bases, with 11 bases left between them. In germline, CDR1 is MNHEY, CDR2 SVGAGI. The CDR3 totals 13 residues. CDR3: CASRGGAHYGYTF. The DNA of the CDR3 is TGTGCCAGCAGGGGGGGCGCGCACTATGGCTACACCTTC.

V gene TRBV11-3 combines with J gene TRBJ2-7; no clear D. This CDR3 comprises 12 residues. Deletions cut 8 bases from V and 0 bases from J, with 8 bases between. The V gene's germline CDR1 is SGHNT and CDR2 YENEEA. CDR3 sequence: CASATPSYEQYF. For the CDR3, the DNA is TGTGCCAGCGCAACACCCTCCTACGAGCAGTACTTC.

V and J are TRBV4-2 and TRBJ2-1, with 10 positions matching TRBD2. CDR1 LGHNA and CDR2 YNFKEQ come from the germline V gene. CDR3 length: 18 residues. Trimming took 0 bases from V and 1 from J; bases not matched to a gene: 6. The CDR3 nucleotides are TGTGCCAGCAGCCAAGATGCGACTAGCGGGCCGTCCTACAATGAGCAGTTCTTC. Translation: CASSQDATSGPSYNEQFF.

This clone was recorded many times. The genes are TRBV6-4 and TRBJ1-6; no clear D. CDR3 length: 14 amino acids. V was shortened by 2 bases and J by 5 bases, with 7 bases between the two germline ends. Germline V gene sequence: CDR1 MRHNA, CDR2 SNTAGT. The CDR3 here is CASSDRADNSPLHF. CDR3 in DNA: TGTGCCAGCAGTGACAGGGCCGATAATTCACCCCTCCACTTT.

The chain employs TRBV15 and TRBJ2-7; 12 bases are shared with TRBD1. Trimming removed 3 bases from V and 5 bases from J; junction bases left unmatched: 5. The CDR3 sequence is 15 residues long. Per germline, CDR1 LNHNV and CDR2 YYDKDF (reference sequence). The CDR3, as DNA: TGTGCCACCAGCAGGGGACAGGGGGCTTCCAACGAGCAGTACTTC. It specifies CATSRGQGASNEQYF. The whole variable domain, remainder taken from reference TRBV15 and TRBJ2-7, is DAMVIQNPRYQVTQFGKPVTLSCSQTLNHNVMYWYQQKSSQAPKLLFHYYDKDFNNEADTPDNFQSRRPNTSFCFLDIRSPGLGDTAMYLCATSRGQGASNEQYFGPGTRLTVT.

V and J are TRBV30 and TRBJ2-1, with a weak D call TRBD2 (5 bases). This CDR3 has 15 amino acids. In germline, CDR1 is GTSNPN, CDR2 SVGIG (reference sequence). Trimming pared 8 bases from V and 0 bases from J, leaving 17 bases between. The CDR3 DNA is TGTGCCCTTCACCTCTCGGGGAGCTCCTACAATGAGCAGTTCTTC. It is translated as CALHLSGSSYNEQFF.

The chain carries TRBV21-1 and TRBJ2-5; the table's D call of TRBD1 was not tested on the DNA. TRBV21-1 is listed as a pseudogene. The CDR3 has 15 amino acids. This chain's CDR3 is CASSPQGGQKETQYF. The CDR3 DNA reads as TGTGCCAGCAGCCCACAAGGGGGACAGAAAGAGACCCAGTACTTC.

V is TRBV4-1 and J is TRBJ1-1; D is unclear. The CDR3 totals 14 residues. Germline lookup yields CDR1 MGHRA and CDR2 YSYEKL. V lost 0 bases and J lost 4, with 9 bases in between. The CDR3 nucleotides read TGCGCCAGCAGCCAAGATGACTACACCACTGAAGCTTTCTTT. This encodes CASSQDDYTTEAFF.

The V and J genes are TRBV27 and TRBJ2-2, with D maybe TRBD1 (5 bases). The CDR3 loop spans 14 amino acids. V lost 7 bases and J 3 bases, leaving 12 bases between the germline ends. The germline V gene encodes CDR1 MNHEY and CDR2 SMNVEV (reference sequence). The DNA for the CDR3 is TGTGCCAGCAAGTGGGGCCCCGACACCGGGGAGCTGTTTTTT. It translates to CASKWGPDTGELFF.

This clone was seen a single time. The chain joins TRBV9 to TRBJ1-6; tentatively, D is TRBD1 (5 bases). CDR1 and CDR2 (germline): SGDLS, YYNGEE. V was cut by 0 bases and J by 9 bases, with 13 bases left in between. CDR3 size: 15 residues. This CDR3 reads CASSVEVGVGSPLHF. In nucleotides, the CDR3 is TGTGCCAGCAGCGTAGAAGTGGGGGTTGGTTCACCCCTCCACTTT.

V usage is TRBV6-6 and J usage is TRBJ2-5; D not resolved. This CDR3 has 13 residues. V lost 7 bases to trimming and J lost 0 bases, with 9 bases between them. Germline assignment: CDR1 MNHNY and CDR2 SVGAGI (reference sequence). The CDR3 reads CASNVGYQETQYF. CDR3 DNA sequence: TGTGCCAGCAATGTCGGGTACCAAGAGACCCAGTACTTC.

The count of this clone is one. V usage is TRBV11-2 and J usage is TRBJ2-1; D remains unclear. The ends were cut back, 8 bases at V and 6 bases at J, with 17 bases in the middle. CDR1 is SGHAT, CDR2 FQNNGV, per germline. The CDR3 has 14 amino acids. The DNA of the CDR3 is TGTGCCAGCCTAACTTGGGAAGGGCCCAATGAGCAGTTCTTC. This sequence encodes CASLTWEGPNEQFF. Variable domain in full (rest from reference TRBV11-2 and TRBJ2-1): EAGVAQSPRYKIIEKRQSVAFWCNPISGHATLYWYQQILGQGPKLLIQFQNNGVVDDSQLPKDRFSAERLKGVDSTLKIQPAKLEDSAVYLCASLTWEGPNEQFFGPGTRLTVL.

In its sample, this clone was seen a few times. J is TRBJ2-7 and V is TRBV15; the match to TRBD2 covers 7 bases. The length of the CDR3 is 15 residues. The germline gives CDR1 LNHNV, CDR2 YYDKDF (reference sequence). V trimming: 3 bases; J trimming: 6 bases; junction bases outside the gene matches: 11. The CDR3 reads CATSRESGVSAEQYF. The CDR3 DNA is TGTGCCACCAGCAGGGAAAGCGGGGTCTCCGCCGAGCAGTACTTC.

This chain uses TRBV6-8 with TRBJ2-3; the D call may be TRBD1 or TRBD2 (5 bases each). This CDR3 comprises 17 residues. Trimming cost V 7 bases and J 2 bases, with 22 bases left between them. The V gene's germline CDR1 is MNHGY and CDR2 SAAAGT. CDR3 nucleotides: TGTGCCAGCACCAAACCGGAGACGGGGCCGCACACAGATACGCAGTATTTT. Encoded protein: CASTKPETGPHTDTQYF.

This chain connects TRBV2 to TRBJ2-7; D is unclear. Trimming removed 2 bases at V and 7 bases at J, with 9 bases between. The germline CDR1 and CDR2 sequences are SNHLY and FYNNEI. The CDR3 runs to 12 residues. CDR3 nucleotide sequence: TGTGCCAGCAGTGAAATTCGTGGGGAGCAGTACTTC. Translation: CASSEIRGEQYF.

The gene calls are TRBV7-9 and TRBJ1-1, with a tentative D call TRBD1 (6 bases). The V end was cut by 5 bases, the J end by 5 bases, with 15 bases between. CDR3 length equals 14 residues. The germline V gene encodes CDR1 SEHNR and CDR2 FQNEAQ (reference sequence). CDR3 sequence: CASSALEGETEAFF. In nucleotides, the CDR3 is TGTGCCAGCAGCGCGCTTGAGGGGGAGACTGAAGCTTTCTTT.

This chain links TRBV29-1 with TRBJ2-1; D uncertain. Trimming took 3 bases from V and 4 from J, leaving 13 bases between them. CDR1 and CDR2 (germline): SQVTM, ANQGSEA. The CDR3 covers 14 residues. The CDR3 loop is CSVDTVRSYNEQFF. The DNA for the CDR3 is TGCAGCGTTGATACGGTGCGCAGTTACAATGAGCAGTTCTTC.

The rearrangement joins TRBV7-9 to TRBJ2-1; D gene uncertain. Germline assignment: CDR1 SEHNR and CDR2 FQNEAQ (reference sequence). The germline V and J ends were trimmed by 4 bases and 0 bases, with 19 bases remaining between them. This CDR3 is 18 amino acids long. CDR3 DNA sequence: TGTGCCAGCAGCTACCCTTTTACGTTACATTACTCCTACAATGAGCAGTTCTTC. Translated: CASSYPFTLHYSYNEQFF.

The V and J genes are TRBV9 and TRBJ2-4, with 14 bases aligning to TRBD2. Germline loops: CDR1 SGDLS, CDR2 YYNGEE. The CDR3 runs 16 residues. Trimming took 0 bases from V and 8 from J; bases not matched to a gene: 4. CDR3 nucleotide sequence: TGTGCCAGCAGCGTAGGAGAGGGACTAGCGGGAGACATTCAGTACTTC. It yields the protein CASSVGEGLAGDIQYF.